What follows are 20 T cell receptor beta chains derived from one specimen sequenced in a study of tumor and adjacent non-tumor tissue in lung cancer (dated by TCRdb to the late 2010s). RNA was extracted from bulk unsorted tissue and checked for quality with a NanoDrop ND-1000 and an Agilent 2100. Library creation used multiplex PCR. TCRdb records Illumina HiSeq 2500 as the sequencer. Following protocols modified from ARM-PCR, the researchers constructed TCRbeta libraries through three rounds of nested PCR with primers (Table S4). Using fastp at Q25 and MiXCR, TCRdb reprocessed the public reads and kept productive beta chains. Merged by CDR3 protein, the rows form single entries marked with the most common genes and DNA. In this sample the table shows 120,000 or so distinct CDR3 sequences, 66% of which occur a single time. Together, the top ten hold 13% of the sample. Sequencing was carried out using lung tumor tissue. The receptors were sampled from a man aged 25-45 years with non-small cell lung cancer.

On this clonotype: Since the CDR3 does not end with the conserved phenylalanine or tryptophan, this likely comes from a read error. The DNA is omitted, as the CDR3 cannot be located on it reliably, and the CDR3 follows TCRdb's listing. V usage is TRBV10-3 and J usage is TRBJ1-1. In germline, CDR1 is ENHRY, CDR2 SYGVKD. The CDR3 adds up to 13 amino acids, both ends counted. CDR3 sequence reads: CAISESGFAEACI.

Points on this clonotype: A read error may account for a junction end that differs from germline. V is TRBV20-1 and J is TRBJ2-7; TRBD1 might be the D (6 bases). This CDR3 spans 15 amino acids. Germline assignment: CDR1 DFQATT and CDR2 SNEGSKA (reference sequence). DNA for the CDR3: TGCAGTGCTAGGGACTCCAGGGGTCTCTCCTACGAGCAGCACTTC. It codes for CSARDSRGLSYEQHF.

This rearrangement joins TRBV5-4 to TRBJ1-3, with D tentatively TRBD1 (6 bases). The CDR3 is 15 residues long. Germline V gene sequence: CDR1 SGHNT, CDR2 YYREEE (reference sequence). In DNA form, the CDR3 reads TGTGTCAGACAGGACGAGTTAACTCTCGGAAACACCATATATTTT. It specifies CVRQDELTLGNTIYF.

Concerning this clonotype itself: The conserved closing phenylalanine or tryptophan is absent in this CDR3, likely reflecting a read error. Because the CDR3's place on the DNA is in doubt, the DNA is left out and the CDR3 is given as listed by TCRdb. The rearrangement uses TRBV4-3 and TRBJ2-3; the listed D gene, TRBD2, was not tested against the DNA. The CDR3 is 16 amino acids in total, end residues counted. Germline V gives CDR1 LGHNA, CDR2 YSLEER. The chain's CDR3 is CSSSPGTSGGTDTRYL.

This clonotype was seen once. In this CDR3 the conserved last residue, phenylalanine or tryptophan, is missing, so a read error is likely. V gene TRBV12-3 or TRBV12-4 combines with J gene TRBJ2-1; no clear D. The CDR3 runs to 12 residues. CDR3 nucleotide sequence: TGTACCAGCAGGAAGTACAATGAAGTGCAGTTCTTA. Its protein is CTSRKYNEVQFL.

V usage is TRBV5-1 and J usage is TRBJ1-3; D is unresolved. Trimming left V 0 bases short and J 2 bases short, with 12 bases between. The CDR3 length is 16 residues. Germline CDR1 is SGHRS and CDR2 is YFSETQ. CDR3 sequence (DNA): TGCGCCAGCAGCTTGGTGACGGCCTTCCCTGGAAACACCATATATTTT. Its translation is CASSLVTAFPGNTIYF.

CDR3 sequence reads: CANSWTGEQYF. The CDR3 region has the DNA TGTGCCAACTCCTGGACAGGAGAACAGTACTTC. The genes are TRBV25-1 and TRBJ2-7, with 7 bases aligning to TRBD1. CDR3 length: 11 residues. J gave up 10 bases and V 10 bases, and 10 bases lay outside the gene matches. Germline CDR1 MGHDK, CDR2 SYGVNS.

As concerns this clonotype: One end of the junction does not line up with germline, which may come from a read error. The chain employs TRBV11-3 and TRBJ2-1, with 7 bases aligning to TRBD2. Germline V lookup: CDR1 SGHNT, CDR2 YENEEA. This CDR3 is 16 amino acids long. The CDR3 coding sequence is TGTGCCAGCAGCTCTTTCGGGGCGGGGGAGCGGGATGAGCAGTTATTC. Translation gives CASSSFGAGERDEQLF. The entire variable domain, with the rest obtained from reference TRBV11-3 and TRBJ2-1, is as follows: EAGVVQSPRYKIIEKKQPVAFWCNPISGHNTLYWYLQNLGQGPELLIRYENEEAVDDSQLPKDRFSAERLKGVDSTLKIQPAELGDSAVYLCASSSFGAGERDEQLFGPGTRLTVL.

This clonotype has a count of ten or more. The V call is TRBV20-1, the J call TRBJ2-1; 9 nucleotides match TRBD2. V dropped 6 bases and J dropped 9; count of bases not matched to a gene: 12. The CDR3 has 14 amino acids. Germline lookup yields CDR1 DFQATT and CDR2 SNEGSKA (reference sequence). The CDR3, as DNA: TGCAGTGCCAAAAGACTAGCGGCTTGGGGTGAGCAGTTCTTC. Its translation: CSAKRLAAWGEQFF.

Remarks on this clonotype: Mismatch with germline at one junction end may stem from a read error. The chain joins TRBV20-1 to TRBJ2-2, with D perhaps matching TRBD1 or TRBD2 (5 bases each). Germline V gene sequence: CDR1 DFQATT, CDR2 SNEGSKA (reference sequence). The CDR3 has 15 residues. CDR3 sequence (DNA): TGCGGTGCGCGGATACTGGGGGATCTCTCCGGGGAGCTGTTTTTT. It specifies CGARILGDLSGELFF.

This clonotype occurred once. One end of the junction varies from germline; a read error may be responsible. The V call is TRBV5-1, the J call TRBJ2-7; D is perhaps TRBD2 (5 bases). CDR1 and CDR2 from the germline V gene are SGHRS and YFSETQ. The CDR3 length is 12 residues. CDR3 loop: CANSFSSPEQYF. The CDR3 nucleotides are TGCGCCAACAGCTTCTCTAGCCCCGAGCAGTACTTC.

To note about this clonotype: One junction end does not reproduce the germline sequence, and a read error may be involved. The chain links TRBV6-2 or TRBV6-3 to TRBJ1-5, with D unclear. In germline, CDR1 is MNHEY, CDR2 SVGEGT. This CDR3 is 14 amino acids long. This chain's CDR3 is CANSWSDLNQPQHF. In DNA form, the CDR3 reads TGTGCCAACAGTTGGTCTGATCTTAATCAGCCCCAGCATTTC.

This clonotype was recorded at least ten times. CDR3 residues: CASSYSNGGNYGYTF. The CDR3 DNA reads as TGTGCCAGCAGTTACTCGAATGGAGGGAACTATGGCTACACCTTC. The chain combines TRBV6-5 with TRBJ1-2; D ambiguous. This CDR3 has 15 amino acids. CDR1 is MNHEY and CDR2 is SVGAGI in the germline V gene. Deletions cut 0 bases from V and 2 bases from J, with 10 bases between.

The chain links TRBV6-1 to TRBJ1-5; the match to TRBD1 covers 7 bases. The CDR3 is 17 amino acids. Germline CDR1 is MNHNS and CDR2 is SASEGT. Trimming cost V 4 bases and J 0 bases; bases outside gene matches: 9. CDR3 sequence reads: CASSGGRGGYSNQPQHF. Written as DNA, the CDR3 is TGTGCCAGCAGTGGGGGCAGGGGGGGCTATAGCAATCAGCCCCAGCATTTT.

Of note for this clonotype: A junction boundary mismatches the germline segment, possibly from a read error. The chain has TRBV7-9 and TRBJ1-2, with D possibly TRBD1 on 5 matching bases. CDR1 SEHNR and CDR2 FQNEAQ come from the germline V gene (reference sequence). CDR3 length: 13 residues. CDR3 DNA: TGTGCCATCAGCTTAGATGGGGGGAATGGCTACACCTTC. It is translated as CAISLDGGNGYTF.

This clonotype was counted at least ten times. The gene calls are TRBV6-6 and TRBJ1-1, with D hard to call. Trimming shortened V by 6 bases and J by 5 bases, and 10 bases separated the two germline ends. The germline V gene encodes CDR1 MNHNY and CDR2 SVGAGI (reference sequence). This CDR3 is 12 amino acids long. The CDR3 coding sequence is TGTGCCAGCAGCGGTCGCGGAACTGAAGCTTTCTTT. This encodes CASSGRGTEAFF.

For the CDR3, the DNA is TGCAGCGGCAGCCATATTGATGGGCAGTTCTTC. Translated: CSGSHIDGQFF. This sequence joins TRBV29-1 and TRBJ2-1; D gene unclear. V shed 7 bases and J shed 12 bases, with 16 bases lying between them. The CDR3 length is 11 residues. Germline V gives CDR1 SQVTM, CDR2 ANQGSEA.

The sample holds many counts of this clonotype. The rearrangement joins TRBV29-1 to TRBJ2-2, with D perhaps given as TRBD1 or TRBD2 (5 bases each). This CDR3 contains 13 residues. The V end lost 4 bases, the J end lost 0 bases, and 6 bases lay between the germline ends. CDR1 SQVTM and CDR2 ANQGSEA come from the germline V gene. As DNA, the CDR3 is TGCAGCGTTGGAGGGGCGAACACCGGGGAGCTGTTTTTT. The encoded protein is CSVGGANTGELFF.

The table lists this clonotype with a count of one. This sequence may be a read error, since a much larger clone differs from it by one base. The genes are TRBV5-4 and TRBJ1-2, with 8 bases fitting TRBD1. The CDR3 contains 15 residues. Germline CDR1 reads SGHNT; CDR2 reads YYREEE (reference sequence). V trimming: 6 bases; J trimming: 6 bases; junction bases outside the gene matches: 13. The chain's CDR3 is CASTILGQGGHGYTF. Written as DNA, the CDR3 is TGTGCCAGCACAATACTCGGACAGGGTGGCCATGGCTACACCTTC. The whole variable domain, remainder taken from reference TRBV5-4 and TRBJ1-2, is ETGVTQSPTHLIKTRGQQVTLRCSSQSGHNTVSWYQQALGQGPQFIFQYYREEENGRGNFPPRFSGLQFPNYSSELNVNALELDDSALYLCASTILGQGGHGYTFGSGTRLTVV.

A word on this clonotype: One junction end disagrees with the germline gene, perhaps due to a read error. The CDR3 region has the DNA TGCGCCAGCAGCTCTGCGGCATGGCCCTCCTACAATGAGCAGTTCTTC. Translated: CASSSAAWPSYNEQFF. This chain joins TRBV11-2 and TRBJ2-1; D uncertain. This CDR3 is 16 amino acids long. CDR1 and CDR2 from the germline V gene are SGHAT and FQNNGV.